This T cell receptor beta chain derives from a study of T cells after yellow fever vaccination. Study-wide results and caveats: Primary-vaccination clones mostly resurfaced post-booster (just under 98% CD4, more than 85% CD8). The CD4 and CD8 compartments had a small share of their clonotypes in common.

In its sample, this clonotype was seen many times. Its antigen is not known. The study made its TCR cDNA through 5'RACE template switching. That step introduced a universal primer site along with UMIs. TCRdb analysed the 5' RACE reads with MiXCR anew, one entry per CDR3 protein. The table includes over 130,000 distinct CDR3 sequences, more than 6% detected once. After removal of 2 bases from V and 2 bases from J, the junction contained 3 bases not matched to a gene. CDR1 and CDR2 (germline): SGHRS, YFSETQ. This CDR3 has 15 amino acids. The rearrangement uses TRBV5-1 and TRBJ1-4; 7 bases fit TRBD1. This TCR derives from a man aged 25-45 years who received the YFV17D yellow fever vaccine. Sample: CD4+ T cells sorted from PBMCs, taken 5 days after the yellow fever booster vaccination. The chain's CDR3 is CASSFTGVTNEKLFF. The CDR3 nucleotides are TGCGCCAGCAGCTTTACAGGGGTGACTAATGAAAAACTGTTTTTT.